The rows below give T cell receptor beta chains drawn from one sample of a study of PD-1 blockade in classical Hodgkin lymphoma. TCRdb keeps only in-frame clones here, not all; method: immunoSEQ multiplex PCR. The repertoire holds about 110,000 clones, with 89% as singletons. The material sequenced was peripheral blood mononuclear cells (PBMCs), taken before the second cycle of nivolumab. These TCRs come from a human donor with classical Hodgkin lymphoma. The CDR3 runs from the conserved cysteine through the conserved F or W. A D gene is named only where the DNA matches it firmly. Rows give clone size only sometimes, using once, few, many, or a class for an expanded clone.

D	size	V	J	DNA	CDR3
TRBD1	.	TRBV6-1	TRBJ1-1	TGTGCCAGCAGTCCGTGGGGACAGGGCACTGAAGCTTTCTTT	CASSPWGQGTEAFF
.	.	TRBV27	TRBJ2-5	TGTGCCAGCAGTTTGCATCGGGACGGCCAAGAGACCCAGTACTTC	CASSLHRDGQETQYF
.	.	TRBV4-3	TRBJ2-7	TGCGCCAGCAGCCAAGATTGGGGGGGCGCGCAGTACTTC	CASSQDWGGAQYF
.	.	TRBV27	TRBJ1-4	TGTGCCAGCAGGAGTTTAAAGGGTGGGTCGAATGAAAAACTGTTTTTT	CASRSLKGGSNEKLFF
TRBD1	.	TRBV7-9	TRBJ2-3	TGTGCCAGCAGCCATCGACAGGGCGGGAGCACAGATACGCAGTATTTT	CASSHRQGGSTDTQYF
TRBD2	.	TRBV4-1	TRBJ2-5	TGCGCCAGCAGCGACGGACTAGCGGGTACAGGGAAGACCCAGTACTTC	CASSDGLAGTGKTQYF
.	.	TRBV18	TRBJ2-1	TGTGCCAGCTCACCACCGGGGACCTGGGGACTGAATGAGCAGTTCTTC	CASSPPGTWGLNEQFF
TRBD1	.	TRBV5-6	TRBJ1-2	TGTGCCAGCAGCTTGGTCGGGACAGGGACCTATGGCTACACCTTC	CASSLVGTGTYGYTF
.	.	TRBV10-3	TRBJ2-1	TGTGCCATCAGTGACGGCAGGGGAGCATACAATGAGCAGTTCTTC	CAISDGRGAYNEQFF
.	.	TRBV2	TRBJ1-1	TGTGCCAGCAGGGCCGGTACAGGGATTAGCACTGAAGCTTTCTTT	CASRAGTGISTEAFF
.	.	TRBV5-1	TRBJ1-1	TGCGCCAGCAGCTCCCCCAGGGCGAACACTGAAGCTTTCTTT	CASSSPRANTEAFF
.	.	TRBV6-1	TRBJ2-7	TGTGCCAGCAGAACGGACTACTACGAGCAGTACTTC	CASRTDYYEQYF
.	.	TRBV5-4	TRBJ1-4	TGTGCCAGCAGCTTGGATCGGGTCTCAGAAAAACTGTTTTTT	CASSLDRVSEKLFF
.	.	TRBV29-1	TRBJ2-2	TGCAGCGTTGGTCAGGGAAGCACCGGGGAGCTGTTTTTT	CSVGQGSTGELFF
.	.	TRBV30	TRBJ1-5	TGTGCCTGGAGTACACTGGAACAGGGTTATCAGCCCCAGCATTTT	CAWSTLEQGYQPQHF
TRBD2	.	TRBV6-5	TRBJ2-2	TGTGCCAGCAGTTTTATAGCGGGAGAGGGCACCGGGGAGCTGTTTTTT	CASSFIAGEGTGELFF
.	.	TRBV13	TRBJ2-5	TGTGCCAGCAGTTTCGCGGGTAGCCAAGAGACCCAGTACTTC	CASSFAGSQETQYF
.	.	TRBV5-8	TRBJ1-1	TGTGCCAGCGGCCGCGGCCGAGCTTTCTTT	CASGRGRAFF
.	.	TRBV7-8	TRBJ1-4	TGTGCCAGCTCAGGGGATCCCCGAAATGAAAAACTGTTTTTT	CASSGDPRNEKLFF
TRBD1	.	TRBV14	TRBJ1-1	TGTGCCAGCAGCCGGACAGGGTGGAGCACTGAAGCTTTCTTT	CASSRTGWSTEAFF
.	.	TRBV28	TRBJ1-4	TGTGCCAGCAGTCCCCGGGAGGGGTGGGGTGAAAAACTGTTTTTT	CASSPREGWGEKLFF
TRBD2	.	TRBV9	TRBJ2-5	TGTGCCAGCAGCGCGAATCCGGGACTAGCGGGAGGAGACCAAGAGACCCAGTACTTC	CASSANPGLAGGDQETQYF
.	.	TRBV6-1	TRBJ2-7	TGTGCCAGCAGTGAAATCCGGGTAGCCGGAAAGTACGAGCAGTACTTC	CASSEIRVAGKYEQYF
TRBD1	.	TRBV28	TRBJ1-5	TGTGCCACCAATCGACAGGGTGGAAGTCAGCCCCAGCATTTT	CATNRQGGSQPQHF
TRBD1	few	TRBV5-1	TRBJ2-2	TGCGCCAGCAGCTCGACAGGGGCGAGTACCGGGGAGCTGTTTTTT	CASSSTGASTGELFF
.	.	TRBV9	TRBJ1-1	TGTGCCAGCAGCGTAAAAGGGACGGCGAACACTGAAGCTTTCTTT	CASSVKGTANTEAFF
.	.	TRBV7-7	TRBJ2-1	TGTGCTAGCAGCTCCGGGTCGGGGAGCTACAATGAGCAGTTCTTC	CASSSGSGSYNEQFF
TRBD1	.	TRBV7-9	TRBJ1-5	TGTGCCAGCAGCTTAGCAGGGGGCAACAATCAGCCCCAGCATTTT	CASSLAGGNNQPQHF
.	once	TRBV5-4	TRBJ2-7	TGTGCCAGCAGCTCGGAGCGCCCTCTTAACGAGCAGTACTTC	CASSSERPLNEQYF
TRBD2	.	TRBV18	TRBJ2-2	TGTGCCAGCTCACCACCGTTGGGTAGCGGGATTTTACGGGAGCTGTTTTTT	CASSPPLGSGILRELFF
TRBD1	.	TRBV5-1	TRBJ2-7	TGCGCCAGCAGCGAGTTACTCCCGGGACAGAGCTACGAGCAGTACTTC	CASSELLPGQSYEQYF
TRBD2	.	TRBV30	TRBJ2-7	TGTGCCTGGAGTGTCGGACTAGCGGACGAGCAGTACTTC	CAWSVGLADEQYF
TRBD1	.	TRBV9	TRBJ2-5	TGTGCCAGCAGCGTAGCACAGGGGGCAGGAGAGACCCAGTACTTC	CASSVAQGAGETQYF
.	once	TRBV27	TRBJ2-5	TGTGCCAGCAGTCTGACAGTGGACCAAGAGACCCAGTACTTC	CASSLTVDQETQYF
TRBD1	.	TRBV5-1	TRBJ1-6	TGCGCCAGCAGCTTGGGGCAGGGGGCTGATTCACCCCTCCACTTT	CASSLGQGADSPLHF
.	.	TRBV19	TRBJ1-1	TGTGCCAGTGTGCACGGGTTTGAAGCTTTCTTT	CASVHGFEAFF
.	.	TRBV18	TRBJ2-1	TGTGCCAGCTCGCTGCAGATGGACACTTACAATGAGCAGTTCTTC	CASSLQMDTYNEQFF
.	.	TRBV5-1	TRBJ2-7	TGCGCCAGCAGCTTGGGAGACACCGCCTACGAGCAGTACTTC	CASSLGDTAYEQYF
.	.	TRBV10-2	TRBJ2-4	TGCGCCAGCAGTGACCTCTACAGGGCGGGAAACATTCAGTACTTC	CASSDLYRAGNIQYF
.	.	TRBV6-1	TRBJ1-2	TGTGCCAGCAGTGAAGGTTCATACCGGGGCTACACCTTC	CASSEGSYRGYTF
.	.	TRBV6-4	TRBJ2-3	TGTGCCAGCAGAGCGACCCCTAGCACAGATACGCAGTATTTT	CASRATPSTDTQYF
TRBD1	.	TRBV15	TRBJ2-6	TGTGCCACCAGCAGAGTGACAGGGACCGGGGCCAACGTCCTGACTTTC	CATSRVTGTGANVLTF
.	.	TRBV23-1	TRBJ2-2	TGCGCCAGCAGTCGATATAACAGGGTCACCGGGGAGCTGTTTTTT	CASSRYNRVTGELFF
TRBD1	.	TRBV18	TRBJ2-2	TGTGCCAGCTCGCCGGGACAGGGGAACACCGGGGAGCTGTTTTTT	CASSPGQGNTGELFF
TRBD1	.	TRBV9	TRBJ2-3	TGTGCCAGCAGCGGAGACAGGGCTAGCACAGATACGCAGTATTTT	CASSGDRASTDTQYF
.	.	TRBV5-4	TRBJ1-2	TGTGCCAGCAGCTTCCGCGGGAGGAACTATGGCTACACCTTC	CASSFRGRNYGYTF
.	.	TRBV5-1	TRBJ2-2	TGCGCCAGCCGCTTACGGGTAGCGAACACCGGGGAGCTGTTTTTT	CASRLRVANTGELFF
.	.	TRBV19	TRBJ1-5	TGTGCCAGTAGTGGCAGGGATAAGCCCCAGCATTTT	CASSGRDKPQHF
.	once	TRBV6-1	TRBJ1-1	TGTGCCAGCAGTGCCGCCGGCAACACTGAAGCTTTCTTT	CASSAAGNTEAFF
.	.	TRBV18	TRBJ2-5	TGTGCCAGCTCACTCTTAGGCGCGGGCCCCCCGGGAGAGACCCAGTACTTC	CASSLLGAGPPGETQYF
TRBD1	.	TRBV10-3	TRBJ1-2	TGTGCCATCAGTGAGGGGACAGGGAGCTACACCTTC	CAISEGTGSYTF
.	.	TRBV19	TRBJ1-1	TGTGCCAGTAGGTACAGGGTTCGGCAGACGAACACTGAAGCTTTCTTT	CASRYRVRQTNTEAFF
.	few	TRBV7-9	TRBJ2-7	TGTGCCAGCAGCTTAACTGTGGGGGAACCTAGCGAGCAGTACTTC	CASSLTVGEPSEQYF
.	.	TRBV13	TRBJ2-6	TGTGCCAGCAGTCAACGACACGGAGGGGCCAACGTCCTGACTTTC	CASSQRHGGANVLTF